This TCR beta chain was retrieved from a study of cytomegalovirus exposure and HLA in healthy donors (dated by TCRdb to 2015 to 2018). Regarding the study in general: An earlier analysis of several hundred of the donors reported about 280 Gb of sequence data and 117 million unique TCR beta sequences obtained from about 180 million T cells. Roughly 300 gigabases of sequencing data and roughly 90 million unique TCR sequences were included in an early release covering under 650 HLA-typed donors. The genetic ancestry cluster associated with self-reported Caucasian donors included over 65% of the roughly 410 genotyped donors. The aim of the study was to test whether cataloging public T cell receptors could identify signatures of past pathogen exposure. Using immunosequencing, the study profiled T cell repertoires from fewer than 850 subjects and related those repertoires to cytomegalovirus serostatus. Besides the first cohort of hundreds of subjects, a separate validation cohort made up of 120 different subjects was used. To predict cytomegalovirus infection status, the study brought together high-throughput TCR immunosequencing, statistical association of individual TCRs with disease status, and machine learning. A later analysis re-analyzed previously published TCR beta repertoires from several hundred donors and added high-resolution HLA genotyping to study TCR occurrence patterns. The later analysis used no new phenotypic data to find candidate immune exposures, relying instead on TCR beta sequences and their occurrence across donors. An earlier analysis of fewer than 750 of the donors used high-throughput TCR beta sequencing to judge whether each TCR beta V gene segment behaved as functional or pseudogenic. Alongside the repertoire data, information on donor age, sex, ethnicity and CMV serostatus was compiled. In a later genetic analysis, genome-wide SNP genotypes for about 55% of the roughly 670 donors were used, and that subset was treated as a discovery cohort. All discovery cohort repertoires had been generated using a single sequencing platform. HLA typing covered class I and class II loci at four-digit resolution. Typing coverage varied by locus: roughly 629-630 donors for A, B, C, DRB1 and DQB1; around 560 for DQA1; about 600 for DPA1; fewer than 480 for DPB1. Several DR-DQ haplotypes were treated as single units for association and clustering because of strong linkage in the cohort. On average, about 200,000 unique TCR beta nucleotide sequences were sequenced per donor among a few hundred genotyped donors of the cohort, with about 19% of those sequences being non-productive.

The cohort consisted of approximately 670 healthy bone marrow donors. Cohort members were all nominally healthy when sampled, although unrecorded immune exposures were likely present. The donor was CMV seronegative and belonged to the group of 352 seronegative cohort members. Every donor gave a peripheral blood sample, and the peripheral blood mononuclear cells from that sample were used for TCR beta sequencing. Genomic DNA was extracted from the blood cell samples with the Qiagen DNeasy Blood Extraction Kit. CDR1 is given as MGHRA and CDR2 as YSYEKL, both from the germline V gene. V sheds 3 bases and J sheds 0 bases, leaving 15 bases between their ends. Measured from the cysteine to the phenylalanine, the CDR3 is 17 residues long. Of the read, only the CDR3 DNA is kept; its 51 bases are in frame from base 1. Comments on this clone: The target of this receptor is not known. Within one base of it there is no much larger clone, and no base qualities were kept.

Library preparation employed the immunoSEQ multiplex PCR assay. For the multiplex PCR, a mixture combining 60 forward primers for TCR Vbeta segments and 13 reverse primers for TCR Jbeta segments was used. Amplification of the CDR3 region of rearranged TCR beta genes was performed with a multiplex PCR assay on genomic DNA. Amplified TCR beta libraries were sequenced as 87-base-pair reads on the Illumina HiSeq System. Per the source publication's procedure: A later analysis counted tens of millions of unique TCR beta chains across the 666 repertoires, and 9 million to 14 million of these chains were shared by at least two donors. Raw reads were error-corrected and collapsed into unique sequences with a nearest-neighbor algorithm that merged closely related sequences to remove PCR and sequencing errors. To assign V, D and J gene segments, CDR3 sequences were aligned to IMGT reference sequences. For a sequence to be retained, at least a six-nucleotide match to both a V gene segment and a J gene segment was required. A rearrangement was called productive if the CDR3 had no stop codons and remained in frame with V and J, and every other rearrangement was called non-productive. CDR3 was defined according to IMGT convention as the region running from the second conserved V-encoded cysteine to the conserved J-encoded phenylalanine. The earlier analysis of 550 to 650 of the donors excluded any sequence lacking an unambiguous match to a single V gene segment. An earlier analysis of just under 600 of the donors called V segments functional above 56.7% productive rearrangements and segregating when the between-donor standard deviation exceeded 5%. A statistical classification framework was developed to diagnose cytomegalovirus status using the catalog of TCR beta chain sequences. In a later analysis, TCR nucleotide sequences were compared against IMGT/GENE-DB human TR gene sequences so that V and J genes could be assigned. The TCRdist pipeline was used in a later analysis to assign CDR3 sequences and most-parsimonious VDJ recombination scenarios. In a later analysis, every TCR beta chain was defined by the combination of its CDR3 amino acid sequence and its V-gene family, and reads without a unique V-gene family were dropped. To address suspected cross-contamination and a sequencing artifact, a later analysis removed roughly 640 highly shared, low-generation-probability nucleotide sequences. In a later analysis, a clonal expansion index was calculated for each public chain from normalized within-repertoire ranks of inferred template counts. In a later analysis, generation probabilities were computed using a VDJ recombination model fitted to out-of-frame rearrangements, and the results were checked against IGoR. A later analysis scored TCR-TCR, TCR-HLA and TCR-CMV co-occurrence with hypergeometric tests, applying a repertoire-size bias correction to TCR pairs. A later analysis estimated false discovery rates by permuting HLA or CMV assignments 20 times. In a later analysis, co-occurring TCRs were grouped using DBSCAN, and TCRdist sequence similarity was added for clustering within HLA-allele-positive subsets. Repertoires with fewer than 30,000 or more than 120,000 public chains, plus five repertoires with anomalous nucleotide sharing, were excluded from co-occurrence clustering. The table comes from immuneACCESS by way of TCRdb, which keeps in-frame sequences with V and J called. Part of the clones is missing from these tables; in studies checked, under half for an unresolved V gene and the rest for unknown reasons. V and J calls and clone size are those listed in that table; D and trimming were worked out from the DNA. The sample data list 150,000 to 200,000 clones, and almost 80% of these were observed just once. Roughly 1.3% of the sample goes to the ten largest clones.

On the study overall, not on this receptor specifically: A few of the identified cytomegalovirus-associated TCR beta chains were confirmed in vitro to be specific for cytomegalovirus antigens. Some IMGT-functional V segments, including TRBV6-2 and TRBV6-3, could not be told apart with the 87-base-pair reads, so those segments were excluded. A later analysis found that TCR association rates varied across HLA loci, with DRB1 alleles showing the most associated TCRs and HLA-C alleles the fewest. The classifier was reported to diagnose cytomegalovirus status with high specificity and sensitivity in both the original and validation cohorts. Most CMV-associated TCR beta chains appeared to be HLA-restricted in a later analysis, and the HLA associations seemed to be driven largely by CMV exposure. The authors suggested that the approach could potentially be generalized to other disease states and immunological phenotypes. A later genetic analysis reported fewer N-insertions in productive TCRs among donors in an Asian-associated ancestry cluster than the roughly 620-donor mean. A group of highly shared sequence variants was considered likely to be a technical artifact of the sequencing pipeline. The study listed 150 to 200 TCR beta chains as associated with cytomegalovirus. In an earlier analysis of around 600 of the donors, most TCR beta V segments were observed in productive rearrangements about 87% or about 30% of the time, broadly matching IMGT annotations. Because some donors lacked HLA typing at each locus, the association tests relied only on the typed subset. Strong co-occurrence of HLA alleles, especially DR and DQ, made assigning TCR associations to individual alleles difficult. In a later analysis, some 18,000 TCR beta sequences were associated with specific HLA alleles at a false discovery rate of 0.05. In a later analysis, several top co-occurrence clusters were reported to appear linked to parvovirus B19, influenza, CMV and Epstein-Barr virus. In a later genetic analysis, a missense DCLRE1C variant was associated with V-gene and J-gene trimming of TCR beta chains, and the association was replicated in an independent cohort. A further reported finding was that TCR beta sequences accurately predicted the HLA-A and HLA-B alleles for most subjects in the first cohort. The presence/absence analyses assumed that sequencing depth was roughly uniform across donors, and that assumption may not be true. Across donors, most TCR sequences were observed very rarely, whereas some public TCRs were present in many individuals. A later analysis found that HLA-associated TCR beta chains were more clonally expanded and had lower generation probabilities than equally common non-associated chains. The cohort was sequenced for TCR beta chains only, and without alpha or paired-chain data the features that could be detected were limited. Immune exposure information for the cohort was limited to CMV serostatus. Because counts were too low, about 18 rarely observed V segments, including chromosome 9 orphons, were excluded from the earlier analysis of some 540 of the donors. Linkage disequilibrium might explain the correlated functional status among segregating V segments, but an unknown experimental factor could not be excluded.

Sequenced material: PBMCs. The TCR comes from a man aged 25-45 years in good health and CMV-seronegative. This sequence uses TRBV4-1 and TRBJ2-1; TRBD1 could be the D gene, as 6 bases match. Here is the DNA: TGCGCCAGCAGCCAGACAGGATTGGGGCGCTCCTACAATGAGCAGTTCTTC. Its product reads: CASSQTGLGRSYNEQFF.